This T cell receptor (beta chain) was identified during a study of lymphopenia after photon versus proton radiotherapy. The assay was immunoSEQ multiplex PCR, and TCRdb's table has in-frame clones only and misses some. The table includes 150,000 to 200,000 clones, approximately 91% detected once. On this clone: Its antigen remains unidentified.

The CDR3 loop spans 14 amino acids. Germline V gene data show CDR1 as SGHRS and CDR2 as YFSETQ. The V end lost 3 bases, the J end lost 4 bases, and 13 bases lay between the germline ends. Study-wide results and limits: Authors raise, but do not show, better survival with proton therapy. A bigger post-nadir fall in TCR diversity correlated inversely with survival time in deceased patients. Post-nadir diversity loss with photons came from oligoclonal expansion, particularly CD8+ Temra cells.

The sequence was collected from a man aged 50 or older with gastric cancer. The starting material was peripheral blood, obtained from a patient treated with photon-based radiotherapy. The chain recombines TRBV5-1 with TRBJ1-1, with D perhaps TRBD1 (6 bases). The CDR3 DNA reads as TGCGCCAGCAGCTCTCGGACAGTGGGCACTGAAGCTTTCTTT. Encoded protein: CASSSRTVGTEAFF.